This section outlines one TCR beta chain sequence together with its context. Amplification used 60 Vbeta primers and 13 Jbeta primers. TCRdb keeps only in-frame clones here, not all; method: immunoSEQ multiplex PCR. Of some 71,000 clones listed, about 67% were seen once; the top ten hold less than 8.5%. This record belongs to a study of cytomegalovirus exposure and HLA in healthy donors. The material sequenced was PBMCs. The clonotype comes from a man between 35 and 55 years old in good health and CMV-seropositive.

The CDR3 region is CASTVSGLNSPLHF. DNA for the CDR3: TGTGCCAGTACTGTCTCGGGACTTAATTCACCCCTCCACTTT. This sequence joins TRBV19 and TRBJ1-6; tentatively, D is TRBD1 (5 bases). Trimming stripped 7 bases from V and 6 bases from J, with 13 bases between. This CDR3 spans 14 amino acids. The V gene's germline CDR1 is LNHDA and CDR2 SQIVND (reference sequence).